These 27 T cell receptor beta chains share one sample of origin, sequenced in a study of control samples from healthy donors and cancer patients. Some clones are missing from TCRdb's copy, which holds only in-frame ones; the method was immunoSEQ multiplex PCR. This sample carries about 100,000 clones, 80% to 90% of them seen once, and the ten largest clones take roughly 14%. Sequences were obtained from blood. These receptor sequences come from a young man in good health.

The chain employs TRBV6-6 and TRBJ1-4, with D perhaps matching TRBD1 (6 bases). Germline CDR1 MNHNY, CDR2 SVGAGI (reference sequence). Trimming stripped 6 bases from V and 0 bases from J, with 14 bases between. This CDR3 has 16 residues. The CDR3 coding sequence is TGTGCCAGCAGCCACGTACAGGGTGCAACTAATGAAAAACTGTTTTTT. This encodes CASSHVQGATNEKLFF.

The chain carries TRBV7-9 and TRBJ1-5, with 8 bases matching TRBD1. Germline assignment: CDR1 SEHNR and CDR2 FQNEAQ (reference sequence). J lost 4 bases, V lost 5 bases, and 10 bases had no gene match. The CDR3 is 16 residues long. The CDR3 protein is CASSLGQGSFNQPQHF. The CDR3, as DNA: TGTGCCAGCAGCCTAGGACAGGGATCTTTTAATCAGCCCCAGCATTTT.

The J gene is TRBJ1-2, the V gene TRBV5-1; D remains ambiguous. This CDR3 spans 14 amino acids. V dropped 6 bases and J dropped 2 bases, with 14 bases sitting between them. CDR1 and CDR2 (germline): SGHRS, YFSETQ. CDR3 nucleotide sequence: TGCGCCAGCAACCCCTCTAGTTTCAACTATGGCTACACCTTC. As protein: CASNPSSFNYGYTF. The variable domain in full, with the rest retrieved from reference TRBV5-1 and TRBJ1-2, is KAGVTQTPRYLIKTRGQQVTLSCSPISGHRSVSWYQQTPGQGLQFLFEYFSETQRNKGNFPGRFSGRQFSNSRSEMNVSTLELGDSALYLCASNPSSFNYGYTFGSGTRLTVV.

V and J are TRBV12-3 or TRBV12-4 and TRBJ1-5; the D is unclear. V lost 3 bases, J lost 5 bases, and 5 bases lay in between. The CDR3 spans 12 residues. DNA for the CDR3: TGTGCCAGCAGTTTTGACGATCAGCCCCAGCATTTT. Translating it yields CASSFDDQPQHF.

The chain couples TRBV7-2 to TRBJ2-1, with 9 bases fitting TRBD2. This CDR3 is built from 19 residues. The V and J ends lost 1 base and 5 bases, in that order; junction bases with no gene match: 15. CDR1 SGHTA and CDR2 FQGNSA come from the germline V gene. The CDR3 spells CASSLVVRREGRLDNEQFF. The CDR3 DNA sequence: TGTGCCAGCAGCTTAGTCGTTCGGCGGGAGGGCCGATTGGACAATGAGCAGTTCTTC. Based on the CDR3 plus reference TRBV7-2 and TRBJ2-1, the full variable domain is GAGVSQSPSNKVTEKGKDVELRCDPISGHTALYWYRQSLGQGLEFLIYFQGNSAPDKSGLPSDRFSAERTGGSVSTLTIQRTQQEDSAVYLCASSLVVRREGRLDNEQFFGPGTRLTVL.

The V and J genes are TRBV6-1 and TRBJ2-7, with D tentatively TRBD1 or TRBD2 (5 bases each). The germline V gene has CDR1 MNHNS and CDR2 SASEGT. This CDR3 is built from 16 residues. Trimming removed 6 bases at V and 3 bases at J, with 21 bases between. The CDR3 sequence is CASREHRRSLSYEQYF. The CDR3 bases are TGTGCCAGCAGGGAACACAGGAGGTCCCTAAGCTACGAGCAGTACTTC.

This clone is a singleton in its sample. The chain combines TRBV5-4 with TRBJ1-1, with 9 nucleotides matching TRBD1. The CDR3 sequence is 16 residues long. CDR1 is SGHNT, CDR2 YYREEE, per germline (reference sequence). With V trimmed by 1 base and J by 4 bases, 8 bases remained unmatched. CDR3 nucleotide sequence: TGTGCCAGCAGCTTGTCCCAACAGGGGGCAAGCACTGAAGCTTTCTTT. Protein product: CASSLSQQGASTEAFF.

The chain has TRBV7-2 and TRBJ2-7; D perhaps matches TRBD1 (5 bases). Germline CDR1 and CDR2: SGHTA and FQGNSA. Trimming stripped 0 bases from V and 3 bases from J, with 12 bases between. The CDR3 runs to 15 residues. The CDR3 spells CASSLADSAYYEQYF. CDR3 nucleotides: TGTGCCAGCAGCTTAGCCGACAGCGCCTACTACGAGCAGTACTTC.

J is TRBJ2-1 and V is TRBV13, with a possible D match to TRBD2 (6 bases). The CDR3 is 16 amino acids. CDR1 PRHDT and CDR2 FYEKMQ come from the germline V gene (reference sequence). Trimming took 5 bases from V and 6 from J, leaving 20 bases between them. The CDR3 nucleotides read TGTGCCAGCAGCAGATATAAACTAGCAGCATCCAATGAGCAGTTCTTC. Translation gives CASSRYKLAASNEQFF.

The J gene is TRBJ2-1, the V gene TRBV9; 10 positions match TRBD1. J was trimmed by 9 bases and V by 1 base; bases with no gene match: 10. Germline V gene data show CDR1 as SGDLS and CDR2 as YYNGEE. The CDR3 runs 16 residues. The DNA for the CDR3 is TGTGCCAGCAGCGTAAGGGACAGGGGCCCGGGGCGTGAGCAGTTCTTC. Its protein is CASSVRDRGPGREQFF.

V gene TRBV5-1 combines with J gene TRBJ1-1; D possibly corresponds to TRBD1 (5 bases). The V and J ends lost 4 bases and 5 bases respectively, with 15 bases between them. The CDR3 runs 14 residues. Germline V CDR1 and CDR2: SGHRS, YFSETQ. CDR3 bases: TGCGCCAGCAGCCAGGGACCTTGGGGGACTGAAGCTTTCTTT. It specifies CASSQGPWGTEAFF.

The chain is built from TRBV29-1 and TRBJ2-7, with D tentatively TRBD1 (6 bases). The CDR3 consists of 11 residues. Germline V gene sequence: CDR1 SQVTM, CDR2 ANQGSEA. With 0 bases removed from V and 9 bases from J, the gap between germline ends came to 9 bases. The CDR3 region has the DNA TGCAGCGTTGAAGATCAGGGGATGCAGTACTTC. Translated, it gives CSVEDQGMQYF.

The genes are TRBV29-1 and TRBJ1-4, with a possible D match to TRBD1 (5 bases). The CDR3 consists of 13 residues. Germline values: CDR1 SQVTM, CDR2 ANQGSEA. Trimming removed 5 bases from V and 6 bases from J, with 13 bases in between. This CDR3 is CSVHDSRHEKLFF. CDR3 bases: TGCAGCGTTCACGACAGCAGACATGAAAAACTGTTTTTT.

The DNA for the CDR3 is TGTGCCAGCAGCTTGGGAACAGGGATTTACGAGCAGTACTTC. It codes for CASSLGTGIYEQYF. This rearrangement joins TRBV11-3 to TRBJ2-7; D possibly corresponds to TRBD1 (6 bases). CDR1 and CDR2 (germline): SGHNT, YENEEA. The CDR3 extends over 14 amino acids. V was clipped by 3 bases and J by 4 bases, with 13 bases between them.

The gene calls are TRBV5-1 and TRBJ1-6; TRBD1 aligns across 9 bases. This CDR3 contains 16 residues. Germline trimming cut 0 bases from V and 7 bases from J; bases unmatched to any gene: 5. CDR1 is SGHRS and CDR2 is YFSETQ in the germline V gene. CDR3 sequence: CASSLDRQGGNSPLHF. CDR3 nucleotides: TGCGCCAGCAGCTTGGATCGACAGGGGGGAAATTCACCCCTCCACTTT. The entire variable domain, with the rest obtained from reference TRBV5-1 and TRBJ1-6, is as follows: KAGVTQTPRYLIKTRGQQVTLSCSPISGHRSVSWYQQTPGQGLQFLFEYFSETQRNKGNFPGRFSGRQFSNSRSEMNVSTLELGDSALYLCASSLDRQGGNSPLHFGNGTRLTVT.

The V gene is TRBV12-5, the J gene TRBJ1-2; D gene uncertain. The ends were cut back, 6 bases at V and 6 bases at J, with 23 bases in the middle. The CDR3 is 16 amino acids. The germline gives CDR1 LGHNT, CDR2 FRNRAP. In DNA form, the CDR3 reads TGTGCTAGTGGAACGGGTACAGTTAGTCCTTTGAATGGCTACACCTTC. This codes for CASGTGTVSPLNGYTF.

This clone was seen once. DNA of the CDR3: TGTGCCAGCAGCCCCGCGGGGCGTAAATTGGGTGGCTACACCTTC. Protein: CASSPAGRKLGGYTF. This rearrangement joins TRBV28 to TRBJ1-2; D is possibly TRBD1 (5 bases). The CDR3 is 15 residues long. The germline V gene has CDR1 MDHEN and CDR2 SYDVKM. The germline V and J ends were trimmed by 6 bases and 7 bases, with 21 bases remaining between them.

The chain carries TRBV30 and TRBJ1-5, with TRBD1 identical over 12 bases. The germline V gene has CDR1 GTSNPN and CDR2 SVGIG (reference sequence). The V gene end was trimmed by 5 bases and the J gene end by 3 bases; junction bases not matched to a gene: 8. The CDR3 runs to 16 residues. The CDR3 loop is CAWGGQGAVYNQPQHF. CDR3 in DNA: TGTGCCTGGGGGGGACAGGGGGCGGTGTACAATCAGCCCCAGCATTTT.

The chain carries TRBV6-1 and TRBJ2-1; D perhaps matches TRBD2 (6 bases). The CDR3 loop spans 16 amino acids. CDR1 and CDR2 from the germline V gene are MNHNS and SASEGT. The germline V and J ends were trimmed by 2 bases and 9 bases, with 20 bases remaining between them. CDR3 sequence: CASSEIARGRVGEQFF. Here the CDR3 DNA reads TGTGCCAGCAGTGAAATAGCGCGGGGCAGGGTGGGTGAGCAGTTCTTC.

The rearrangement joins TRBV3-1 (or the pseudogene TRBV3-2) to TRBJ2-5; D uncertain. CDR1 is LGHDT and CDR2 is YNNKEL in the germline V gene (reference sequence). V was shortened by 5 bases and J by 3 bases, with 7 bases between the two germline ends. This CDR3 is built from 12 residues. The CDR3 region has the DNA TGTGCCAGCAGCTTTTCAGAAGAGACCCAGTACTTC. It translates to CASSFSEETQYF.

As DNA, the CDR3 is TGTGCCAGCAGCTTGGGGACCCAGAACAATTCACCCCTCCACTTT. Translated: CASSLGTQNNSPLHF. The chain uses TRBV13 and TRBJ1-6; tentatively, D is TRBD1 (5 bases). The V end lost 3 bases, the J end lost 7 bases, and 13 bases lay between the germline ends. The CDR3 is 15 residues long. Germline CDR1 PRHDT, CDR2 FYEKMQ (reference sequence).

The chain recombines TRBV7-2 with TRBJ2-7; D unresolved. CDR3 length: 14 amino acids. Trimming left V 2 bases short and J 5 bases short, with 13 bases between. The germline gives CDR1 SGHTA, CDR2 FQGNSA. CDR3: CASSLFSVPHEQYF. The CDR3 DNA is TGTGCCAGCAGCTTATTCTCGGTTCCCCACGAGCAGTACTTC.

Comment on this clone: At one of its ends the junction is not consistent with the germline gene, which may arise from a read error. The V gene is TRBV7-3, the J gene TRBJ2-2, with 8 bases fitting TRBD2. Germline-derived CDR1 and CDR2 are SGHTA and FQGTGA. The CDR3 totals 14 residues. CDR3 residues: CASRPGGGTGELFF. The CDR3 DNA reads TGCGCCAGCAGGCCGGGGGGGGGTACCGGGGAGCTGTTTTTT.

The chain recombines TRBV2 with TRBJ2-7; D might be TRBD1 (5 bases). The CDR3 is 11 amino acids. Germline values: CDR1 SNHLY, CDR2 FYNNEI. The ends were cut back, 5 bases at V and 11 bases at J, with 13 bases in the middle. The CDR3 region is CASSIYQGKYF. CDR3 nucleotide sequence: TGTGCCAGCAGTATTTATCAGGGAAAGTACTTC.

The chain is built from TRBV7-6 and TRBJ2-1; TRBD2 matches at 7 bases. The J segment lost 5 bases and the V segment lost 1 base, leaving 5 bases of the junction unmatched. Germline lookup yields CDR1 SGHVS and CDR2 FNYEAQ. This CDR3 has 15 residues. Here the CDR3 DNA reads TGTGCCAGCAGCTTAGTGGCTAGCGGCAACAATGAGCAGTTCTTC. Its translation: CASSLVASGNNEQFF.

The rearrangement uses TRBV27 and TRBJ1-1; D remains ambiguous. CDR1 is MNHEY and CDR2 is SMNVEV in the germline V gene (reference sequence). Trimming took off 3 bases at V and 4 bases at J, with 15 bases between the two ends. This CDR3 region has 15 residues. The CDR3 here is CASSFIEPRSTEAFF. In nucleotides, the CDR3 is TGTGCCAGCAGTTTTATTGAACCTAGATCCACTGAAGCTTTCTTT.

The chain combines TRBV5-1 with TRBJ1-1; 7 bases line up with TRBD1. CDR1 SGHRS and CDR2 YFSETQ come from the germline V gene. The CDR3 consists of 14 residues. V shed 5 bases and J 0 bases; nucleotides not matched to a gene: 4. The CDR3 region is CASRAGGLNTEAFF. The CDR3 DNA reads TGCGCCAGCAGGGCAGGGGGTCTGAACACTGAAGCTTTCTTT.